This T cell receptor (beta chain) came from a study of blood T cells in healthy people across ages. In each sample, at least 6 million PBMCs were isolated. Alongside a J-beta primer mix, a sample-barcoded 5' primer served in a second PCR lasting roughly 6 to 11 cycles. TCRdb re-called the 5' RACE reads with MiXCR, one entry per CDR3 protein. The sample lists roughly 1,500,000 distinct CDR3 sequences, almost 35% occurring once. The CDR3 is made up of 15 amino acids. The germline V gene encodes CDR1 MNHNS and CDR2 SASEGT. The V end was cut by 4 bases, the J end by 2 bases, with 14 bases between. This clonotype was obtained from a woman in her twenties or thirties in good health. The rearrangement uses TRBV6-1 and TRBJ2-5, with a possible D match to TRBD2 (6 bases). The specimen sequenced was blood. CDR3 protein: CASSAWGTLQETQYF. For the CDR3, the DNA is TGTGCCAGCAGTGCCTGGGGGACTCTACAAGAGACCCAGTACTTC.